The entry that follows covers one T cell receptor (beta chain) sequence. The specificity of this receptor is unknown. Qualities for individual bases were not recorded, and no much larger clone is one base off. The sample originates from a study of cytomegalovirus exposure and HLA in healthy donors (dated by TCRdb to 2015 to 2018). With regard to the full study: In an earlier analysis of some 610 of the donors, 276 Gb of sequence data and 117 million unique TCR beta sequences from 150 million to 200 million T cells were reported. HLA typing included class I and class II loci at four-digit resolution. Donor age, sex, ethnicity and CMV serostatus were compiled together with the repertoire data. Besides the first cohort of hundreds of subjects, a separate validation cohort made up of roughly 130 different subjects was used. A later analysis re-analyzed previously published TCR beta repertoires from approximately 700 donors and added high-resolution HLA genotyping to study TCR occurrence patterns. Approximately 330 gigabases of sequencing data and 70 million to 100 million unique TCR sequences made up an early release that covered 500 to 700 HLA-typed donors. The later analysis used no new phenotypic data to find candidate immune exposures, relying instead on TCR beta sequences and their occurrence across donors. The study combined high-throughput TCR immunosequencing, statistical association of individual TCRs with disease status, and machine learning to predict cytomegalovirus infection status. Among several hundred genotyped donors of the cohort, an average of roughly 230,000 unique TCR beta nucleotide sequences was sequenced per donor, of which approximately 18% were non-productive. An earlier analysis of 500 to 650 of the donors applied high-throughput TCR beta sequencing to assess whether each TCR beta V gene segment acted as functional or pseudogenic. The study used immunosequencing to profile the T cell repertoires of approximately 690 subjects and linked those repertoires to cytomegalovirus serostatus. The genetic ancestry cluster associated with self-reported Caucasian donors included over 65% of the roughly 360 genotyped donors. Typing coverage varied by locus: roughly 620-630 donors for A, B, C, DRB1 and DQB1; about 520 for DQA1; about 600 for DPA1; roughly 450 for DPB1. All discovery cohort repertoires had been generated on a single sequencing platform. The study aimed to test whether cataloging public T cell receptors could reveal signatures of past pathogen exposure. In a later genetic analysis, genome-wide SNP genotypes for about three fifths of the roughly 670 donors were used, and that subset was treated as a discovery cohort. Roughly five DR-DQ haplotypes were handled as single units for association and clustering because linkage in the cohort was strong. What the authors observed across the whole study: The earlier analysis of 587 of the donors excluded about 16 rarely observed V segments, including chromosome 9 orphons, because counts were too low. A later genetic analysis reported fewer N-insertions in productive TCRs among donors in an Asian-associated ancestry cluster than the roughly 620-donor mean. In a later analysis, several top co-occurrence clusters were reported to appear linked to parvovirus B19, influenza, CMV and Epstein-Barr virus. It was suggested by the authors that the approach could potentially be generalized to other disease states and immunological phenotypes. Sequencing depth was assumed to be roughly uniform across donors in the presence/absence analyses, though that assumption may not hold. A group of highly shared sequence variants was considered likely to be a technical artifact of the sequencing pipeline. In a later analysis, HLA-associated TCR beta chains showed more clonal expansion and lower generation probabilities than non-associated chains that were equally common. An earlier analysis of roughly 570 of the donors showed that most TCR beta V segments appeared in productive rearrangements either about 87% or about 30% of the time, which broadly matched IMGT annotations. Correlated functional status among segregating V segments might reflect linkage disequilibrium, but an unknown experimental factor could not be ruled out. A further reported finding was that TCR beta sequences accurately predicted the HLA-A and HLA-B alleles for most subjects in the first cohort. In vitro tests confirmed that a few of the cytomegalovirus-associated TCR beta chains recognize cytomegalovirus antigens. HLA typing was unavailable for some donors at each locus, so association tests used only the typed subset. Most TCR sequences were seen in very few donors, while some public TCRs were found in many individuals. The classifier was reported to diagnose cytomegalovirus status with high specificity and sensitivity in both the original and validation cohorts. In this cohort, only TCR beta chains were sequenced, and detectable features were limited by the absence of alpha or paired-chain data. For the cohort, immune exposure information was limited to CMV serostatus. According to a later analysis, TCR association rates differed among HLA loci, with DRB1 alleles showing the most associated TCRs and HLA-C alleles showing the fewest. In a later analysis, about 16,000 TCR beta sequences were associated with specific HLA alleles at a false discovery rate of 0.05. When HLA alleles, especially DR and DQ, strongly co-occurred, attributing TCR associations to individual alleles was difficult. In a later analysis, most CMV-associated TCR beta chains were found to appear HLA-restricted, with HLA associations seemingly driven largely by CMV exposure. Some IMGT-functional V segments, including TRBV6-2 and TRBV6-3, could not be distinguished by the 87-base-pair reads and were therefore excluded. The study gave a list of over 150 TCR beta chains associated with cytomegalovirus. A later genetic analysis associated a missense DCLRE1C variant with V-gene and J-gene trimming of TCR beta chains, and an independent cohort replicated the association.

The library was generated by the immunoSEQ multiplex PCR assay. For the multiplex PCR, a mixture combining 60 forward primers for TCR Vbeta segments and 13 reverse primers for TCR Jbeta segments was used. Amplification of the CDR3 region of rearranged TCR beta genes was performed with a multiplex PCR assay on genomic DNA. Amplified TCR beta libraries were sequenced as 87-base-pair reads on the Illumina HiSeq System. For the original study's pipeline: Across the 500 to 700 repertoires, a later analysis counted roughly 84 million unique TCR beta chains, roughly 11 million of which were shared by at least two donors. To remove PCR and sequencing errors, raw reads were error-corrected and collapsed into unique sequences using a nearest-neighbor algorithm that merged closely related sequences. Alignment of CDR3 sequences to IMGT reference sequences was used to assign V, D and J gene segments. For a sequence to be retained, a match of at least six nucleotides to both a V gene segment and a J gene segment was required. Rearrangements were classified as productive when the CDR3 lacked stop codons and remained in frame with V and J, and all other rearrangements were classified as non-productive. CDR3 was defined by IMGT convention, running from the second conserved V-encoded cysteine to the conserved J-encoded phenylalanine. The earlier analysis of 550 to 650 of the donors excluded any sequence lacking an unambiguous match to a single V gene segment. In an earlier analysis of almost 600 of the donors, a V segment was called functional when productive rearrangements were above 56.7%, and segregating when the standard deviation between donors exceeded 5%. To diagnose cytomegalovirus status from the catalog of TCR beta chain sequences, a statistical classification framework was built. A later analysis assigned V and J genes by comparing TCR nucleotide sequences with IMGT/GENE-DB human TR gene sequences. A later analysis assigned CDR3 sequences and most-parsimonious VDJ recombination scenarios with the TCRdist pipeline. In a later analysis, each TCR beta chain was defined by its CDR3 amino acid sequence together with its V-gene family, and reads lacking a unique V-gene family were excluded. A later analysis removed nearly 600 highly shared, low-generation-probability nucleotide sequences to deal with suspected cross-contamination and a sequencing artifact. In a later analysis, a clonal expansion index for each public chain was calculated from normalized within-repertoire ranks of inferred template counts. In a later analysis, generation probabilities were computed with a VDJ recombination model fitted to out-of-frame rearrangements, and the resulting probabilities were checked against IGoR. In a later analysis, hypergeometric tests were used to score TCR-TCR, TCR-HLA and TCR-CMV co-occurrence, with a repertoire-size bias correction applied to TCR pairs. A later analysis estimated false discovery rates by permuting HLA or CMV assignments 20 times. In a later analysis, co-occurring TCRs were grouped using DBSCAN, and TCRdist sequence similarity was added for clustering within HLA-allele-positive subsets. For co-occurrence clustering, repertoires with fewer than 30,000 or more than 120,000 public chains were excluded, along with a handful of repertoires with anomalous nucleotide sharing. Imported from immuneACCESS, the table was reduced by TCRdb to in-frame sequences with V and J called. These copies leave out some clones; in studies compared against another copy, an unresolved V gene accounts for under half, and the cause of the remainder is not known. That table gives V, J and clone size, and the DNA gave D and trimming. This sample has 100,000 to 150,000 clones in its table, and approximately 80% of those were observed once. 1% of the sample is in the top ten clones.

Inclusive of the bounding cysteine and phenylalanine, the CDR3 is 19 residues long. Only the CDR3 DNA stays, 57 bases, in frame from base 1. CDR1 SGHDT and CDR2 YYEEEE are derived from the germline V gene. V trim: 6 bases; J trim: 0 bases; unmatched bases: 14. The cohort comprised approximately 700 healthy bone marrow donors. All cohort members were sampled while nominally healthy, although unrecorded immune exposures were likely present. The donor tested CMV seronegative, placing the donor among the 350 or so seronegative members of the cohort. Every donor gave a peripheral blood sample, and the peripheral blood mononuclear cells from that sample were used for TCR beta sequencing. Genomic DNA was extracted from the blood cell samples with the Qiagen DNeasy Blood Extraction Kit.

The specimen sequenced was PBMCs. The V and J genes are TRBV5-6 and TRBJ1-4, with 10 bases matching TRBD1. This TCR derives from a middle-aged man in good health and CMV-seronegative. At the DNA level, the sequence is TGTGCCAGCACCTCCACCCGGGACAGGGGTGGACCAACTAATGAAAAACTGTTTTTT. The resulting protein is CASTSTRDRGGPTNEKLFF.